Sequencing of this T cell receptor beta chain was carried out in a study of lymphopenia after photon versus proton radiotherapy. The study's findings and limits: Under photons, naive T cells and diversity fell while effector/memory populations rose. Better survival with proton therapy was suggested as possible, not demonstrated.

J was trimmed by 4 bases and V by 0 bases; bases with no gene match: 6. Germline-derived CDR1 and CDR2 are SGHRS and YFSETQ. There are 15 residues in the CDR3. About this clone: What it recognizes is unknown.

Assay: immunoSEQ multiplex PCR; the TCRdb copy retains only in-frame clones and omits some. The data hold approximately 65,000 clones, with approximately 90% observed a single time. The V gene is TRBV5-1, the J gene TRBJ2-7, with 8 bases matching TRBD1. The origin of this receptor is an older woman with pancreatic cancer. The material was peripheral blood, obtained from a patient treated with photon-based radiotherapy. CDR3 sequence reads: CASSLEDRARYEQYF. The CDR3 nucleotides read TGCGCCAGCAGCTTGGAGGACAGGGCTAGGTACGAGCAGTACTTC.